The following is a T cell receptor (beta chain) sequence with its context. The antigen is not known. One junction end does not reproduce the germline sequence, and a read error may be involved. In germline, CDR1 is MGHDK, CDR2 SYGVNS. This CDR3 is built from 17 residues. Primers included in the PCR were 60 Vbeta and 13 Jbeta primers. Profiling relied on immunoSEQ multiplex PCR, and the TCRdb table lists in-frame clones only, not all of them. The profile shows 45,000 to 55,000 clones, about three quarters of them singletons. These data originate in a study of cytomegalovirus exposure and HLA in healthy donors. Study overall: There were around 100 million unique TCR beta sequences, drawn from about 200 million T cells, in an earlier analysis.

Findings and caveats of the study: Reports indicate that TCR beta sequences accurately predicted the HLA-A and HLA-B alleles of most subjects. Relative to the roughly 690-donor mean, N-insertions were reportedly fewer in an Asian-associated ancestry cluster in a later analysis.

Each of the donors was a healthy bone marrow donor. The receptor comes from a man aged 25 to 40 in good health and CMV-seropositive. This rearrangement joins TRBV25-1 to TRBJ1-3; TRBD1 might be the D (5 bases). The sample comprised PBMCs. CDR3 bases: TGTGCCAGCAGTGAATCGGCCCGGGGGTGGTCTGGAAACACCACATATTTT. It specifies CASSESARGWSGNTTYF.